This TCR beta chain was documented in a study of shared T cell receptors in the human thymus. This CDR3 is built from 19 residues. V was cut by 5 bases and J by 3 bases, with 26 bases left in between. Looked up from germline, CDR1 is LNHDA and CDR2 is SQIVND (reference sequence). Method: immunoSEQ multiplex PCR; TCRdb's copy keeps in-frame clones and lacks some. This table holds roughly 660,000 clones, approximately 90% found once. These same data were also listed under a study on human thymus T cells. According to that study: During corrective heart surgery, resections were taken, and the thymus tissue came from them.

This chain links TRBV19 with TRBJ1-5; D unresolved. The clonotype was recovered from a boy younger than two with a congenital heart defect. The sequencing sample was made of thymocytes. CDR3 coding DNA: TGTGCCAGTAGTTGGGGTGGGAGGGTTCCGAGTGGGGACAATCAGCCCCAGCATTTT. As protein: CASSWGGRVPSGDNQPQHF.